This TCR beta chain was recorded in a study of human thymus T cells. The germline V gene encodes CDR1 SGHNT and CDR2 YYREEE (reference sequence). The trim removed 4 bases at V and 0 bases at J, leaving 5 bases unmatched. The CDR3 has 18 residues. Regarding the study as a whole: V and J gene usage appeared biased in thymic and blood repertoires.

Only four of the eight donors provided a roughly 0.5-1 mL blood sample. Blood DNA came from all available leukocytes, not a fixed cell number. A note on this clone: The antigen remains undetermined.

The data were produced by immunoSEQ multiplex PCR, yet TCRdb's version contains in-frame clones alone and is incomplete. The sample carries tens of thousands of clones, 94% recorded once. The receptor was isolated from a boy under two years old with a congenital heart defect but otherwise immunologically healthy. The sequenced sample was blood. The V gene is TRBV5-4, the J gene TRBJ2-1, with 15 nucleotides matching TRBD2. CDR3 sequence reads: CASSLWTSGRASYNEQFF. The CDR3, as DNA: TGTGCCAGCAGCCTGTGGACTAGCGGGAGGGCCTCCTACAATGAGCAGTTCTTC.